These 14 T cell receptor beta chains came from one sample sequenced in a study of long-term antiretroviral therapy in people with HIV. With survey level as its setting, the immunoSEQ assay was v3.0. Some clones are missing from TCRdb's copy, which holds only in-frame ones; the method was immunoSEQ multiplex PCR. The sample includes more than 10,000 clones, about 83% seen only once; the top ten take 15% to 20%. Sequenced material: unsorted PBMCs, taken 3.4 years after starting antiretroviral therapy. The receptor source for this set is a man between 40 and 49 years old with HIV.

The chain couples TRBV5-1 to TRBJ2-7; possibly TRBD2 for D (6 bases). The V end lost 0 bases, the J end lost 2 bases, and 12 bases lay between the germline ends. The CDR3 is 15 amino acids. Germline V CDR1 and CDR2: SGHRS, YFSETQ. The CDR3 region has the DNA TGCGCCAGCAGCTTGGGGTGGGAGGATACCTACGAGCAGTACTTC. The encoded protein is CASSLGWEDTYEQYF.

The CDR3 spells CASSPKTTSGNEQFF. CDR3 nucleotides: TGTGCCAGCTCACCCAAGACGACTAGCGGTAATGAGCAGTTCTTC. The rearrangement links TRBV18 to TRBJ2-1, with 9 bases matching TRBD2. The CDR3 is made up of 15 amino acids. Germline CDR1 and CDR2: KGHSH and LQKENI. V lost 3 bases, J lost 7 bases, and 7 bases stayed unmatched. The whole variable domain, remainder taken from reference TRBV18 and TRBJ2-1, is NAGVMQNPRHLVRRRGQEARLRCSPMKGHSHVYWYRQLPEEGLKFMVYLQKENIIDESGMPKERFSAEFPKEGPSILRIQQVVRGDSAAYFCASSPKTTSGNEQFFGPGTRLTVL.

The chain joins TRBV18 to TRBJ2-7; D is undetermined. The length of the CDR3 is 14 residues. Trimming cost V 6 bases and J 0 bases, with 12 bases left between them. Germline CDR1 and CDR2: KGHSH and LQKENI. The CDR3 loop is CASSTTVDSYEQYF. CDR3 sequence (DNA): TGTGCCAGCTCTACCACGGTGGACTCCTACGAGCAGTACTTC. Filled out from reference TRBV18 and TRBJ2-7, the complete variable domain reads NAGVMQNPRHLVRRRGQEARLRCSPMKGHSHVYWYRQLPEEGLKFMVYLQKENIIDESGMPKERFSAEFPKEGPSILRIQQVVRGDSAAYFCASSTTVDSYEQYFGPGTRLTVT.

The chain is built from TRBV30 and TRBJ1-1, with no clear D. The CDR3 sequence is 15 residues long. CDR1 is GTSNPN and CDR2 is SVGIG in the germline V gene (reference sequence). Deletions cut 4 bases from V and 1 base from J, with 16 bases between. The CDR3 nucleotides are TGTGCCTGGAACACCGGACGGGAGCGGAACACTGAAGCTTTCTTT. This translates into CAWNTGRERNTEAFF.

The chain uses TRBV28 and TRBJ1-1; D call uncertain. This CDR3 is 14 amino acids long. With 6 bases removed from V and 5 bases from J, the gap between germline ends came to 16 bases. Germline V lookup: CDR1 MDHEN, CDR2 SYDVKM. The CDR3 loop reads CASRPTGAGTEAFF. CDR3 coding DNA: TGTGCCAGCAGGCCTACTGGCGCAGGAACTGAAGCTTTCTTT.

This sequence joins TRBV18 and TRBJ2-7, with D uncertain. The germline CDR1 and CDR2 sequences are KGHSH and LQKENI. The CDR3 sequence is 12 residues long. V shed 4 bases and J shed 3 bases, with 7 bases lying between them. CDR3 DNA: TGTGCCAGCTCACTCCAGATCTACGAGCAGTACTTC. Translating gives CASSLQIYEQYF. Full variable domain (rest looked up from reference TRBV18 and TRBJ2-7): NAGVMQNPRHLVRRRGQEARLRCSPMKGHSHVYWYRQLPEEGLKFMVYLQKENIIDESGMPKERFSAEFPKEGPSILRIQQVVRGDSAAYFCASSLQIYEQYFGPGTRLTVT.

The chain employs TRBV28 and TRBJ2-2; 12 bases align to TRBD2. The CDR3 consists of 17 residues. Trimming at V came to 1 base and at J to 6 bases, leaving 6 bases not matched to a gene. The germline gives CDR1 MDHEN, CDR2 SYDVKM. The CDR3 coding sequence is TGTGCCAGCAGTTTATTGATGACTAGCGGGAGTGCCGGGGAGCTGTTTTTT. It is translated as CASSLLMTSGSAGELFF.

The CDR3 here is CASSFDRVPGELFF. CDR3 nucleotides: TGTGCCAGCAGTTTTGACAGGGTGCCCGGGGAGCTGTTTTTT. V and J are TRBV27 and TRBJ2-2, with 7 bases aligning to TRBD1. Germline loops: CDR1 MNHEY, CDR2 SMNVEV (reference sequence). The trim removed 3 bases at V and 6 bases at J, leaving 4 bases unmatched. The CDR3 length is 14 residues.

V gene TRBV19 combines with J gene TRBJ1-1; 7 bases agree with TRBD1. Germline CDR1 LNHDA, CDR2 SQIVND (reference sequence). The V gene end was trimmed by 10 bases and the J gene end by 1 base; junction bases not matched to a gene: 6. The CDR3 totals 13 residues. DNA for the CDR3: TGTGCCACCGACAGGGATGAGAACACTGAAGCTTTCTTT. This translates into CATDRDENTEAFF.

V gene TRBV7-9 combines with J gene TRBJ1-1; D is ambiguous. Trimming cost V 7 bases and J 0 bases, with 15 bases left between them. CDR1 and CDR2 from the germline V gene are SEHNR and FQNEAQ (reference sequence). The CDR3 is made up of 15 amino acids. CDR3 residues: CASKKIGIMNTEAFF. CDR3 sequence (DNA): TGTGCCAGCAAGAAGATCGGGATCATGAACACTGAAGCTTTCTTT.

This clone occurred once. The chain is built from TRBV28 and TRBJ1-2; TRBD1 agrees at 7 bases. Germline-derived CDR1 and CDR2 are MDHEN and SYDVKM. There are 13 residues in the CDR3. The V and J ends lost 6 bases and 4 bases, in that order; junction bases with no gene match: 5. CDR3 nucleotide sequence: TGTGCCAGCAGCCGGACAGGTGGCTATGGCTACACCTTC. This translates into CASSRTGGYGYTF.

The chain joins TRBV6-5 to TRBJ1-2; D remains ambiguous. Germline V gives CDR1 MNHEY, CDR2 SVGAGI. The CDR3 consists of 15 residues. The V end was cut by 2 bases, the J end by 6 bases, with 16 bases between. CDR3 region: CASSYGQVDGHGYTF. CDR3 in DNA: TGTGCCAGCAGTTACGGTCAGGTAGACGGTCATGGCTACACCTTC.

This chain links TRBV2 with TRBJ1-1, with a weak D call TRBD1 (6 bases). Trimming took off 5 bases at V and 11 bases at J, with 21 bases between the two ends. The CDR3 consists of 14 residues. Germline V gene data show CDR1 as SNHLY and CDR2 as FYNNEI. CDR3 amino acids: CASSRQESGLNAFF. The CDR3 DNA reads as TGTGCCAGCAGTCGACAGGAGAGTGGTCTGAACGCTTTCTTT.

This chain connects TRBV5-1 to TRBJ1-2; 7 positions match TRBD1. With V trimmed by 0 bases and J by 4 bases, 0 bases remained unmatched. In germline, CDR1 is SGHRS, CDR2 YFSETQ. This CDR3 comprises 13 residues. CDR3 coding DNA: TGCGCCAGCAGCTTGGACAGGGGCTATGGCTACACCTTC. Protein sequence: CASSLDRGYGYTF.